This TCR beta chain was found in a study of T cells in Graves' hyperthyroidism and ophthalmopathy. Study findings and constraints: Ophthalmopathy cases were set apart from stable hyperthyroidism by a 13 V-J model.

This clonotype has only a few counts. Its antigen remains unidentified. Template material for amplifying TCR beta CDR3 regions consisted of RNA transcripts. When the TCR CDR3 underwent first-round RT-PCR, the HTBI primer set was used. MiXCR, applied by TCRdb to the multiplex PCR reads, yields one record per CDR3 protein. Here the sample spans nearly 250,000 distinct CDR3 sequences, around 25% being singletons. From germline, CDR1 is MDHEN and CDR2 SYDVKM. The CDR3 consists of 16 residues. V gave up 6 bases and J gave up 4 bases, with 21 bases separating them. Sequenced material: blood. The clonotype was recovered from a woman aged 40 to 50 with Graves' ophthalmopathy. The rearrangement joins TRBV28 to TRBJ2-5; maybe TRBD2 (6 bases). CDR3 loop: CASSPPLWRDVETQYF. CDR3 sequence (DNA): TGTGCCAGCAGCCCTCCCCTTTGGCGGGACGTAGAGACCCAGTACTTC. Full variable domain (missing parts from reference TRBV28 and TRBJ2-5): DVKVTQSSRYLVKRTGEKVFLECVQDMDHENMFWYRQDPGLGLRLIYFSYDVKMKEKGDIPEGYSVSREKKERFSLILESASTNQTSMYLCASSPPLWRDVETQYFGPGTRLLVL.